One and the same sample provided the 5 T cell receptor beta chains below, sequenced in a study of radiotherapy plus CTLA-4 blockade in lung cancer. Libraries were prepared by immunoSEQ multiplex PCR; TCRdb keeps only in-frame clonotypes and omits some of them. Of roughly 32,000 clones listed, roughly 70% were seen once; the top ten hold roughly 15%. This specimen consisted of peripheral blood, obtained from a patient treated with radiotherapy plus ipilimumab. These receptors were taken from a human donor with non-small cell lung cancer that progressed on radiotherapy plus ipilimumab.

V and J are TRBV15 and TRBJ1-1; D not certain. The CDR3 loop spans 13 amino acids. V dropped 0 bases and J dropped 3 bases, with 5 bases sitting between them. The germline V gene encodes CDR1 LNHNV and CDR2 YYDKDF (reference sequence). The CDR3 DNA sequence: TGTGCCACCAGCAGAGATGCGTACACTGAAGCTTTCTTT. Its protein is CATSRDAYTEAFF.

The sample holds a few counts of this clone. The chain carries TRBV2 and TRBJ2-5, with D possibly TRBD2 on 5 matching bases. The germline V gene encodes CDR1 SNHLY and CDR2 FYNNEI. The CDR3 length is 12 residues. Trimming took off 8 bases at V and 5 bases at J, with 12 bases between the two ends. CDR3 protein: CASSEGAETQYF. Here the CDR3 DNA reads TGTGCCAGCTCCGAGGGAGCCGAGACCCAGTACTTC.

This chain uses TRBV6-1 with TRBJ2-1; D is perhaps TRBD1 (5 bases). The V gene's germline CDR1 is MNHNS and CDR2 SASEGT. V gave up 3 bases and J gave up 3 bases, with 15 bases separating them. This CDR3 spans 16 amino acids. CDR3 DNA sequence: TGTGCCAGCAGTGATAGCCCAGGGCCTAACTACAATGAGCAGTTCTTC. Residues: CASSDSPGPNYNEQFF.

The chain joins TRBV19 to TRBJ2-7; a weak D match, TRBD1 (5 bases). Trimming took 3 bases from V and 4 from J, leaving 16 bases between them. Looked up from germline, CDR1 is LNHDA and CDR2 is SQIVND (reference sequence). CDR3 length: 15 residues. The CDR3 nucleotides are TGTGCCAGTAGTATTGACGCCCTGGGGCCTTACGAGCAGTACTTC. As protein: CASSIDALGPYEQYF.

The genes are TRBV4-2 and TRBJ2-7, with D possibly TRBD2 on 6 matching bases. Trimming shortened V by 1 base and J by 0 bases, and 16 bases separated the two germline ends. Germline lookup yields CDR1 LGHNA and CDR2 YNFKEQ. The CDR3 totals 17 residues. CDR3 residues: CASSQGGVGSSSYEQYF. In DNA form, the CDR3 reads TGTGCCAGCAGCCAAGGGGGGGTGGGGTCAAGCTCCTACGAGCAGTACTTC.